This passage covers 8 T cell receptor beta chains from one sample sequenced in a study of T cell changes during pregnancy in multiple sclerosis. TCRdb's copy holds only in-frame clones and misses some; the assay was immunoSEQ multiplex PCR. Of nearly 60,000 clones detected, 75% to 95% appear once; the ten largest clones hold nearly 0.5%. The sample was CD4+ T cells from peripheral blood mononuclear cells, taken after pregnancy. Source of these receptors: a female donor in good health, enrolled as a control in a pregnancy study.

The J gene is TRBJ1-1, the V gene TRBV5-5; 8 bases match TRBD1. Germline V CDR1 and CDR2: SGHKS, YYEKEE (reference sequence). V lost 6 bases to trimming and J lost 7 bases; unmatched junction nucleotides: 14. The CDR3 runs 15 residues. The CDR3 region is CASNLDRVGFGEAFF. The CDR3 nucleotides read TGTGCCAGCAACCTGGACAGGGTTGGTTTCGGTGAAGCTTTCTTT. The whole variable domain, filled in from reference TRBV5-5 and TRBJ1-1, reads DAGVTQSPTHLIKTRGQQVTLRCSPISGHKSVSWYQQVLGQGPQFIFQYYEKEERGRGNFPDRFSARQFPNYSSELNVNALLLGDSALYLCASNLDRVGFGEAFFGQGTRLTVV.

This sequence joins TRBV5-8 and TRBJ1-1; TRBD1 matches 8 bases. The V gene's germline CDR1 is SGHTS and CDR2 YDEGEE. The CDR3 sequence is 16 residues long. With 4 bases clipped from V and 1 base from J, the junction kept 9 bases outside the gene matches. CDR3 loop: CASSPGQGPRNTEAFF. Here the CDR3 DNA reads TGTGCCAGCAGCCCTGGACAGGGTCCGAGGAACACTGAAGCTTTCTTT.

The rearrangement uses TRBV2 and TRBJ2-3, with 8 bases fitting TRBD1. The junction had 10 bases not matched to a gene; V was cut back by 3 bases and J by 5 bases. The CDR3 is 16 amino acids. Looked up from germline, CDR1 is SNHLY and CDR2 is FYNNEI. CDR3 residues: CASSERNQGARDTQYF. The CDR3 DNA reads as TGTGCCAGCAGTGAGAGAAATCAGGGGGCGCGAGATACGCAGTATTTT.

The V gene is TRBV4-3, the J gene TRBJ1-2; D uncertain. This CDR3 has 14 residues. Per germline, CDR1 LGHNA and CDR2 YSLEER. The germline V and J ends were trimmed by 1 base and 5 bases, with 11 bases remaining between them. This CDR3 is CASSQAGGSYGYTF. DNA for the CDR3: TGCGCCAGCAGCCAAGCAGGAGGGTCGTATGGCTACACCTTC.

This chain joins TRBV2 and TRBJ2-1; 12 bases match TRBD2. CDR3 length: 14 amino acids. CDR1 and CDR2 (germline): SNHLY, FYNNEI. V lost 2 bases, J lost 12 bases, and 5 bases stayed unmatched. This CDR3 reads CASSELAGGQWQFF. The CDR3 DNA reads TGTGCCAGCAGTGAACTAGCGGGGGGGCAATGGCAGTTCTTC.

This clone was detected only once. The rearrangement joins TRBV28 to TRBJ1-6; 9 bases are shared with TRBD1. Germline loops: CDR1 MDHEN, CDR2 SYDVKM. This CDR3 is 15 amino acids long. The junction had 7 bases not matched to a gene; V was cut back by 0 bases and J by 13 bases. The CDR3 sequence: CASSLWSTGGKPLHF. The CDR3 bases are TGTGCCAGCAGTTTATGGTCGACAGGGGGAAAGCCCCTCCACTTT.

V and J are TRBV9 and TRBJ2-3, with 9 bases identical to TRBD2. The CDR3 runs 15 residues. CDR1 is SGDLS, CDR2 YYNGEE, per germline. The junction had 9 bases not matched to a gene; V was cut back by 4 bases and J by 6 bases. The CDR3: CASSPTSGFVDTQYF. For the CDR3, the DNA is TGTGCCAGCAGCCCTACTAGCGGGTTTGTGGATACGCAGTATTTT.

This clone has more than one count but fewer than ten. V is TRBV9 and J is TRBJ1-1; D ambiguous. Germline CDR1 reads SGDLS; CDR2 reads YYNGEE. There are 13 residues in the CDR3. V was pared by 0 bases and J by 4 bases, with 7 bases between. The DNA for the CDR3 is TGTGCCAGCAGCGTAGCTGAGGGCACTGAAGCTTTCTTT. As protein: CASSVAEGTEAFF.